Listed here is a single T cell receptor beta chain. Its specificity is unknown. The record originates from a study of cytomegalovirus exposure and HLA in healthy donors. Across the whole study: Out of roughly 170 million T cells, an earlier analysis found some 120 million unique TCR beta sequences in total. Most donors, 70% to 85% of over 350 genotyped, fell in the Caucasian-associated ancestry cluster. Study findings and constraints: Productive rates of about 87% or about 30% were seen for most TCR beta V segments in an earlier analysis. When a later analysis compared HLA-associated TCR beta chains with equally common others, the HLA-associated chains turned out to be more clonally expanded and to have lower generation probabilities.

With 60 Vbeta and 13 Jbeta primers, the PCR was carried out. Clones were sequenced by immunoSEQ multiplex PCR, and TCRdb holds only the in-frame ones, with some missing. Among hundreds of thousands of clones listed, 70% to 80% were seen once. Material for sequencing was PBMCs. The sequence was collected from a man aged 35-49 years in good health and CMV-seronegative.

The DNA for the CDR3 is TGTGCCAGCAGGCCCTCGGTGACAGGGGGTGAAAAACTGTTTTTT. It is translated as CASRPSVTGGEKLFF. This sequence joins TRBV6-5 and TRBJ1-4, with TRBD1 matching over 9 bases. The germline V gene has CDR1 MNHEY and CDR2 SVGAGI. V gave up 6 bases and J gave up 7 bases; unmatched junction bases: 9. The CDR3 extends over 15 amino acids.